Presented here are 23 T cell receptor beta chains from one specimen sequenced in a study of shared clonotypes between healthy human individuals. Some clones are missing from TCRdb's copy, which holds only in-frame ones; the method was immunoSEQ multiplex PCR. Here the sample spans 2.3 million or so clones, approximately 95% being singletons. Sequenced material: naive CD4+ T cells from PBMCs. The subset was: CD45RA+ positively selected. These TCRs come from a man aged 18 to 30 in good health. Some clones in this sample may be carry-over from other donors' samples.

The CDR3, as DNA: TGTGCCAGCAGTTTATACCCAGTGGGCGGGAGAGGTATGTTCTTC. Amino acid sequence: CASSLYPVGGRGMFF. The chain uses TRBV27 and TRBJ2-1; 7 bases map to TRBD2. Germline V CDR1 and CDR2: MNHEY, SMNVEV (reference sequence). The CDR3 runs 15 residues. With 1 base clipped from V and 15 bases from J, the junction kept 15 bases outside the gene matches.

V usage is TRBV6-5 and J usage is TRBJ2-3; 13 nucleotides match TRBD2. Losses at the gene ends were 4 bases for V and 4 bases for J; bases not matched to a gene: 5. This CDR3 is 16 amino acids long. Germline V CDR1 and CDR2: MNHEY, SVGAGI. The CDR3 sequence: CASSSLTSGRADTQYF. The CDR3 DNA is TGTGCCAGCAGTTCCTTAACTAGCGGGAGGGCAGATACGCAGTATTTT.

The rearrangement joins TRBV5-1 to TRBJ2-5; D is uncertain. This CDR3 has 11 amino acids. V was clipped by 0 bases and J by 10 bases, with 7 bases between them. Germline CDR1 and CDR2: SGHRS and YFSETQ. The DNA of the CDR3 is TGCGCCAGCAGCTTGGGGCAGGTCCAGTACTTC. Amino acids: CASSLGQVQYF.

The chain is built from TRBV10-1 and TRBJ2-1, with 9 bases identical to TRBD1. V lost 4 bases to trimming and J lost 6 bases; unmatched junction nucleotides: 7. The CDR3 length is 15 residues. Germline values: CDR1 WNHNN, CDR2 SYGVQD (reference sequence). CDR3 sequence: CASSVGDRVSNEQFF. CDR3 DNA: TGCGCCAGCAGTGTTGGGGACAGGGTCTCCAATGAGCAGTTCTTC.

The chain couples TRBV9 to TRBJ2-3; D might be TRBD1 or TRBD2, each matching 5 bases. Deletions cut 0 bases from V and 2 bases from J, with 10 bases between. Germline V CDR1 and CDR2: SGDLS, YYNGEE. The CDR3 runs 15 residues. The CDR3 nucleotides are TGTGCCAGCAGCGTAGCGGGGCTATTCACAGATACGCAGTATTTT. Translated: CASSVAGLFTDTQYF.

The rearrangement joins TRBV6-1 to TRBJ1-4; maybe TRBD1 (6 bases). The CDR3 runs 17 residues. The germline V gene encodes CDR1 MNHNS and CDR2 SASEGT. V was pared by 4 bases and J by 5 bases, with 20 bases between. CDR3 DNA sequence: TGTGCCAGCAGTGCCTTGTTGGGCAGGGGAAGGAATGAAAAACTGTTTTTT. Protein sequence: CASSALLGRGRNEKLFF.

The chain employs TRBV6-5 and TRBJ1-1; TRBD1 is a possible D gene (6 bases). Germline V gives CDR1 MNHEY, CDR2 SVGAGI. The CDR3 runs 16 residues. The V and J ends lost 4 bases and 4 bases respectively, with 19 bases between them. The CDR3 region is CASSLRQAAGITEAFF. As DNA, the CDR3 is TGTGCCAGCAGTTTACGACAGGCTGCGGGTATCACTGAAGCTTTCTTT.

This clone was observed once. The chain has TRBV5-1 and TRBJ2-5, with D uncertain. Germline CDR1 reads SGHRS; CDR2 reads YFSETQ. The CDR3 consists of 13 residues. V dropped 0 bases and J dropped 5 bases, with 8 bases sitting between them. CDR3 in amino acids: CASSLDPPETQYF. CDR3 DNA: TGCGCCAGCAGCTTGGACCCACCGGAGACCCAGTACTTC.

Worth noting for this clone: Other DNA sequences of this sample code for an identical CDR3. The rearrangement links TRBV11-2 to TRBJ2-3; D is tentatively TRBD1 or TRBD2 (5 bases each). The CDR3 contains 15 residues. V lost 0 bases to trimming and J lost 1 base, with 8 bases between them. Germline CDR1 is SGHAT and CDR2 is FQNNGV. In nucleotides, the CDR3 is TGTGCCAGCAGCTTAGATAGGGGAGGCACAGATACGCAGTATTTT. Protein: CASSLDRGGTDTQYF.

The V and J genes are TRBV14 and TRBJ2-1; 7 positions match TRBD2. This CDR3 contains 16 residues. Germline trimming cut 0 bases from V and 8 bases from J; bases unmatched to any gene: 10. Looked up from germline, CDR1 is SGHDN and CDR2 is FVKESK. The CDR3 here is CASSQETSSVFHEQFF. CDR3 DNA sequence: TGTGCCAGCAGCCAAGAGACTAGCTCGGTGTTCCATGAGCAGTTCTTC.

This clone was counted once. The chain has TRBV5-4 and TRBJ2-5, with D perhaps assigned TRBD1 or TRBD2 (5 bases each). Germline loops: CDR1 SGHNT, CDR2 YYREEE (reference sequence). The CDR3 spans 16 residues. Trimming pared 4 bases from V and 7 bases from J, leaving 23 bases between. The CDR3, as DNA: TGTGCCAGCAGCGTTCCCGGGACGGGCGATAAAGGGACCCAGTACTTC. It encodes CASSVPGTGDKGTQYF.

The chain combines TRBV27 with TRBJ2-3, with D unresolved. Germline CDR1 is MNHEY and CDR2 is SMNVEV (reference sequence). Deletions cut 7 bases from V and 4 bases from J, with 0 bases between. The CDR3 totals 9 residues. CDR3 sequence reads: CASTDTQYF. The CDR3 DNA reads TGTGCCAGCACAGATACGCAGTATTTT.

This clone was found once. The rearrangement uses TRBV27 and TRBJ2-5, with 13 bases identical to TRBD2. The trim removed 5 bases at V and 7 bases at J, leaving 13 bases unmatched. The CDR3 is made up of 17 amino acids. Germline lookup yields CDR1 MNHEY and CDR2 SMNVEV (reference sequence). CDR3 loop: CASSPDSTSGRAGTQYF. CDR3 bases: TGTGCCAGCAGTCCGGATTCAACTAGCGGGAGGGCTGGGACCCAGTACTTC.

The V call is TRBV4-3, the J call TRBJ2-7; 9 positions match TRBD1. The CDR3 consists of 15 residues. From germline, CDR1 is LGHNA and CDR2 YSLEER. Trimming cost V 5 bases and J 2 bases; bases outside gene matches: 7. CDR3 amino acids: CASSSLRDRAYEQYF. In nucleotides, the CDR3 is TGCGCCAGCAGCTCTCTGCGGGACAGGGCCTACGAGCAGTACTTC.

The chain carries TRBV9 and TRBJ2-1; 9 bases agree with TRBD2. The V and J ends lost 1 base and 3 bases, in that order; junction bases with no gene match: 11. There are 18 residues in the CDR3. Germline values: CDR1 SGDLS, CDR2 YYNGEE. In nucleotides, the CDR3 is TGTGCCAGCAGCGTATCCCTCTCTACTAGCGGGTTCTACAATGAGCAGTTCTTC. It yields the protein CASSVSLSTSGFYNEQFF.

The V gene is TRBV2, the J gene TRBJ2-3; no clear D. CDR3 size: 15 residues. Trimming shortened V by 4 bases and J by 0 bases, and 11 bases separated the two germline ends. Germline V lookup: CDR1 SNHLY, CDR2 FYNNEI. The CDR3 nucleotides are TGTGCCAGCAGTGGGACCTACCCTAGCACAGATACGCAGTATTTT. It is translated as CASSGTYPSTDTQYF.

The chain recombines TRBV11-3 with TRBJ2-3, with D perhaps being TRBD1 or TRBD2 (5 bases each). Germline-derived CDR1 and CDR2 are SGHNT and YENEEA. V lost 2 bases and J lost 4, with 13 bases in between. The CDR3 is made up of 15 amino acids. CDR3 DNA sequence: TGTGCCAGCAGCTTAAGTCATGGGGGAGCAGATACGCAGTATTTT. Encoded protein: CASSLSHGGADTQYF.

This rearrangement joins TRBV7-9 to TRBJ2-2; D is unresolved. Trimming took off 0 bases at V and 5 bases at J, with 10 bases between the two ends. Germline CDR1 SEHNR, CDR2 FQNEAQ (reference sequence). CDR3 size: 15 residues. The CDR3, as DNA: TGTGCCAGCAGCTTAGCTGGTGCCAGTACCGGGGAGCTGTTTTTT. Its protein is CASSLAGASTGELFF. Variable domain in full (rest from reference TRBV7-9 and TRBJ2-2): DTGVSQNPRHKITKRGQNVTFRCDPISEHNRLYWYRQTLGQGPEFLTYFQNEAQLEKSRLLSDRFSAERPKGSFSTLEIQRTEQGDSAMYLCASSLAGASTGELFFGEGSRLTVL.

This clone was recorded a few times. This CDR3 is also generated by other DNA sequences in the sample. The CDR3 loop is CAWSGQGGTEAFF. The CDR3 DNA is TGTGCCTGGAGTGGACAGGGCGGCACTGAAGCTTTCTTT. This sequence joins TRBV30 and TRBJ1-1, with TRBD1 matching 7 bases. V lost 1 base to trimming and J lost 4 bases; unmatched junction nucleotides: 3. This CDR3 has 13 amino acids. Germline V CDR1 and CDR2: GTSNPN, SVGIG (reference sequence).

Here the CDR3 DNA reads TGTGCCACCAGCAGAATACGTCGGGGCGTCTACGAGCAGTACTTC. This gives the protein CATSRIRRGVYEQYF. The V call is TRBV15, the J call TRBJ2-7; D tentatively fits TRBD1 or TRBD2 (5 bases each). Germline V gene lookup returns CDR1 LNHNV and CDR2 YYDKDF (reference sequence). The V end was cut by 2 bases, the J end by 3 bases, with 14 bases between. CDR3 length: 15 amino acids. The full variable domain, with the rest looked up from reference TRBV15 and TRBJ2-7, is DAMVIQNPRYQVTQFGKPVTLSCSQTLNHNVMYWYQQKSSQAPKLLFHYYDKDFNNEADTPDNFQSRRPNTSFCFLDIRSPGLGDTAMYLCATSRIRRGVYEQYFGPGTRLTVT.

Only one count was recorded for this clone. The chain has TRBV4-2 and TRBJ2-7; TRBD1 matches 9 bases. Trimming removed 6 bases from V and 2 bases from J; junction bases left unmatched: 8. Germline V gene data show CDR1 as LGHNA and CDR2 as YNFKEQ. This CDR3 has 15 residues. CDR3 residues: CASSFRDRVTYEQYF. In DNA form, the CDR3 reads TGTGCCAGCAGTTTCCGGGACAGGGTTACCTACGAGCAGTACTTC.

The chain combines TRBV2 with TRBJ1-5; no clear D. The CDR3 runs to 13 residues. The germline V gene encodes CDR1 SNHLY and CDR2 FYNNEI. V was cut by 3 bases and J by 5 bases, with 8 bases left in between. Here the CDR3 DNA reads TGTGCCAGCAGTGACGGGCGGGATCAGCCCCAGCATTTT. As protein: CASSDGRDQPQHF.

The rearrangement links TRBV30 to TRBJ1-5, with unresolved D. V lost 0 bases to trimming and J lost 7 bases, with 10 bases between them. Germline-derived CDR1 and CDR2 are GTSNPN and SVGIG (reference sequence). CDR3 size: 13 residues. CDR3: CAWSVALGQPQHF. The DNA for the CDR3 is TGTGCCTGGAGTGTAGCCCTCGGCCAGCCCCAGCATTTT.